One and the same sample provided the 25 T cell receptor beta chains below, sequenced in a study of Graves' ophthalmopathy and Graves' hyperthyroidism (dated by TCRdb to the late 2010s). The sequencer was an Illumina HiSeq 2000. For repertoire sequencing, TCR beta CDR3 regions were amplified from RNA transcripts. The first round of RT-PCR was done with HTBI primers and the Qiagen OneStep RT-PCR kit, and was followed by a second round of multiplex PCR, then size selection and purification. TCRdb's own reprocessing of the public reads used fastp at Q25 and MiXCR and kept productive beta chains. A single entry per CDR3 protein holds the most common genes and DNA from its merged rows. This sample gives about 600,000 distinct CDR3 sequences in total; under 40% of them show up just once. Clones ranked in the top ten supply about 4.2% of the sample. The source material was peripheral blood or thyroid tissue (not recorded which). All receptors come from an adult man with Graves' hyperthyroidism.

The CDR3 DNA sequence: TGTGCCAGCAGCTTAGAAGGGGGGCGGTTGACTGAAGCTTTCTTT. Protein: CASSLEGGRLTEAFF. The V gene is TRBV7-9, the J gene TRBJ1-1; tentative D call: TRBD1 (6 bases). The CDR3 length is 15 residues. Germline CDR1 SEHNR, CDR2 FQNEAQ (reference sequence). V shed 1 base and J shed 5 bases, with 14 bases lying between them.

This chain uses TRBV20-1 with TRBJ1-5, with D perhaps matching TRBD1 (5 bases). Germline V gene sequence: CDR1 DFQATT, CDR2 SNEGSKA (reference sequence). Trimming shortened V by 6 bases and J by 11 bases, and 23 bases separated the two germline ends. The CDR3 loop spans 14 amino acids. The CDR3 region is CSARVAGVGETQHF. The CDR3 bases are TGCAGTGCGAGGGTAGCGGGAGTGGGGGAGACCCAGCATTTT.

This clonotype was seen repeatedly, ten times or more. The chain links TRBV12-3 or TRBV12-4 to TRBJ1-6, with unresolved D. CDR3 length: 14 residues. V was pared by 3 bases and J by 7 bases, with 10 bases between. CDR3 residues: CASSFYGRNSPLHF. In nucleotides, the CDR3 is TGTGCCAGCAGTTTTTATGGGCGGAATTCACCCCTCCACTTT.

There are many counts of this clonotype. The chain employs TRBV19 and TRBJ2-5; D ambiguous. Germline V lookup: CDR1 LNHDA, CDR2 SQIVND (reference sequence). The CDR3 covers 13 residues. Trimming stripped 3 bases from V and 2 bases from J, with 7 bases between. The CDR3 DNA sequence: TGTGCCAGTAGTATGACGGAACAAGAGACCCAGTACTTC. Translation gives CASSMTEQETQYF.

This clonotype was observed at least ten times. The chain combines TRBV7-9 with TRBJ2-5; D gene unclear. Trimming took off 3 bases at V and 3 bases at J, with 5 bases between the two ends. Germline CDR1 reads SEHNR; CDR2 reads FQNEAQ (reference sequence). This CDR3 is 12 amino acids long. The chain's CDR3 is CASSLEEETQYF. CDR3 DNA: TGTGCCAGCAGCTTGGAAGAAGAGACCCAGTACTTC.

This clonotype appeared many times. The genes are TRBV28 and TRBJ1-1; a possible D gene is TRBD1 (6 bases). Per germline, CDR1 MDHEN and CDR2 SYDVKM. The ends were cut back, 7 bases at V and 3 bases at J, with 9 bases in the middle. The CDR3 contains 12 residues. CDR3 sequence: CASTTGHTEAFF. The CDR3 DNA is TGTGCCAGCACCACAGGGCACACTGAAGCTTTCTTT.

The J gene is TRBJ2-1, the V gene TRBV15; 7 bases line up with TRBD1. The CDR3 contains 16 residues. Trimming took 1 base from V and 5 from J; bases not matched to a gene: 8. Germline assignment: CDR1 LNHNV and CDR2 YYDKDF (reference sequence). This chain's CDR3 is CATSRVARDSNNEQFF. The DNA for the CDR3 is TGTGCCACCAGCAGAGTTGCTCGGGACAGCAACAATGAGCAGTTCTTC.

This clonotype was seen ten or more times. The chain has TRBV7-2 and TRBJ1-1; D is unclear. CDR1 and CDR2 (germline): SGHTA, FQGNSA. V lost 6 bases to trimming and J lost 1 base, with 12 bases between them. The CDR3 contains 14 residues. CDR3 coding DNA: TGTGCCAGCAGGACCTCGTTGGAGAACACTGAAGCTTTCTTT. This codes for CASRTSLENTEAFF. Filled out from reference TRBV7-2 and TRBJ1-1, the complete variable domain reads GAGVSQSPSNKVTEKGKDVELRCDPISGHTALYWYRQSLGQGLEFLIYFQGNSAPDKSGLPSDRFSAERTGGSVSTLTIQRTQQEDSAVYLCASRTSLENTEAFFGQGTRLTVV.

As to this clonotype: Just one base apart from a much larger clone, this may be a read error. The J gene is TRBJ2-5, the V gene TRBV6-6, with 7 bases that match TRBD1. The CDR3 is 17 residues long. Germline CDR1 MNHNY, CDR2 SVGAGI (reference sequence). J lost 2 bases, V lost 2 bases, and 11 bases had no gene match. This CDR3 reads CASSYGDSEFRQETQYF. DNA of the CDR3: TGTGCCAGCAGTTACGGGGACAGTGAGTTTCGGCAAGAGACCCAGTACTTC.

This clonotype has a handful of counts. The chain couples TRBV12-3 or TRBV12-4 to TRBJ2-2; D might be TRBD1 (6 bases). The CDR3 has 14 amino acids. V was shortened by 5 bases and J by 1 base, with 8 bases between the two germline ends. The CDR3 is CASSRTENTGELFF. In DNA form, the CDR3 reads TGTGCCAGCAGTCGGACAGAGAACACCGGGGAGCTGTTTTTT.

This clonotype was seen ten or more times. The chain carries TRBV20-1 and TRBJ2-5, with D uncertain. Trimming pared 3 bases from V and 2 bases from J, leaving 7 bases between. CDR1 DFQATT and CDR2 SNEGSKA come from the germline V gene (reference sequence). The CDR3 is made up of 12 amino acids. The CDR3 DNA follows: TGCAGTGCTAGTCGTGGTCAAGAGACCCAGTACTTC. It specifies CSASRGQETQYF.

Regarding this clonotype: Since a much larger clone is just one base distant, this may be a read error. V and J are TRBV7-6 and TRBJ1-1, with 10 positions matching TRBD1. Germline V lookup: CDR1 SGHVS, CDR2 FNYEAQ. With 5 bases clipped from V and 2 bases from J, the junction kept 5 bases outside the gene matches. The CDR3 length is 15 residues. CDR3 loop: CASSPDRGVNTEAFF. The CDR3 nucleotides read TGTGCCAGCAGCCCGGACAGGGGGGTCAACACTGAAGCTTTCTTT. Supplemented by reference TRBV7-6 and TRBJ1-1, the full variable domain reads GAGVSQSPRYKVTKRGQDVALRCDPISGHVSLYWYRQALGQGPEFLTYFNYEAQQDKSGLPNDRFSAERPEGSISTLTIQRTEQRDSAMYRCASSPDRGVNTEAFFGQGTRLTVV.

At least ten counts were recorded for this clonotype. A read error may account for a junction end that differs from germline. The chain is built from TRBV28 and TRBJ2-7, with D hard to call. The CDR3 has 12 amino acids. CDR1 is MDHEN and CDR2 is SYDVKM in the germline V gene. In DNA, the CDR3 is TGTGCCAGCAGTTCGCCACATAACCCTATCACCTTC. It translates to CASSSPHNPITF.

In its sample, this clonotype was seen a few times. The chain couples TRBV30 to TRBJ1-6; 8 nucleotides align to TRBD1. Germline V gene lookup returns CDR1 GTSNPN and CDR2 SVGIG (reference sequence). J lost 7 bases, V lost 4 bases, and 3 bases had no gene match. This CDR3 is 13 amino acids long. The DNA of the CDR3 is TGTGCCTGGAACTCAGGGGGCAATTCACCCCTCCACTTT. Translated, it gives CAWNSGGNSPLHF.

This clonotype was detected ten times or more. This rearrangement joins TRBV7-8 to TRBJ1-5, with a possible D match to TRBD1 (5 bases). Trimming removed 3 bases from V and 3 bases from J, with 9 bases in between. This CDR3 is built from 14 residues. CDR1 is SGHVS and CDR2 is FQNEAQ in the germline V gene. The CDR3 protein is CASSFRDANQPQHF. CDR3 nucleotide sequence: TGTGCCAGCAGCTTCCGGGACGCCAATCAGCCCCAGCATTTT.

This clonotype occurred a few times. The rearrangement uses TRBV7-9 and TRBJ1-2; possible D gene TRBD1, 5 bases. The CDR3 runs to 15 residues. Germline V gene data show CDR1 as SEHNR and CDR2 as FQNEAQ (reference sequence). V lost 8 bases to trimming and J lost 8 bases, with 24 bases between them. This CDR3 reads CASSPGADRFGGYTF. CDR3 coding DNA: TGTGCCAGCTCACCCGGGGCAGATCGCTTCGGGGGCTACACCTTC. Full variable domain (rest looked up from reference TRBV7-9 and TRBJ1-2): DTGVSQNPRHKITKRGQNVTFRCDPISEHNRLYWYRQTLGQGPEFLTYFQNEAQLEKSRLLSDRFSAERPKGSFSTLEIQRTEQGDSAMYLCASSPGADRFGGYTFGSGTRLTVV.

V gene TRBV12-3 or TRBV12-4 combines with J gene TRBJ2-6, with D tentatively TRBD1 or TRBD2 (6 bases each). The length of the CDR3 is 13 residues. V was cut by 6 bases and J by 5 bases, with 8 bases left in between. Written as DNA, the CDR3 is TGTGCCAGCAGGCGGGACAGGGCCAACGTCCTGACTTTC. Translating it yields CASRRDRANVLTF.

The chain couples TRBV19 to TRBJ1-6, with 10 bases that match TRBD1. The CDR3 runs 16 residues. Germline V gene sequence: CDR1 LNHDA, CDR2 SQIVND (reference sequence). J was trimmed by 7 bases and V by 5 bases; bases with no gene match: 8. Here the CDR3 reads CASSLLPGQGNSPLHF. The CDR3 DNA is TGTGCCAGTAGTCTCCTACCGGGACAGGGGAATTCACCCCTCCACTTT.

This clonotype was seen ten or more times. This chain links TRBV20-1 with TRBJ2-7, with 8 bases matching TRBD2. V lost 6 bases to trimming and J lost 1 base; unmatched junction nucleotides: 5. Germline CDR1 reads DFQATT; CDR2 reads SNEGSKA (reference sequence). This CDR3 comprises 13 residues. CDR3: CSATSGTSYEQYF. In nucleotides, the CDR3 is TGCAGTGCAACTAGCGGTACTTCCTACGAGCAGTACTTC.

Turning to this clonotype: With a much larger clone just one base away, this may be a read error. J is TRBJ1-2 and V is TRBV2; 7 nucleotides line up with TRBD1. The V segment lost 8 bases and the J segment 7 bases; nucleotides outside the gene matches: 16. The CDR3 covers 15 residues. Germline V gene sequence: CDR1 SNHLY, CDR2 FYNNEI. The CDR3 DNA is TGTGCCAGCGGCTTGGGGACAGAAAGGCGGTCTGGCTACACCTTC. Protein product: CASGLGTERRSGYTF.

The rearrangement joins TRBV2 to TRBJ2-3, with TRBD2 as a possible D gene (5 bases). Germline V lookup: CDR1 SNHLY, CDR2 FYNNEI. Deletions cut 4 bases from V and 6 bases from J, with 11 bases between. This CDR3 has 13 residues. The CDR3, as DNA: TGTGCCAGCAGTGGGCGGACTGGTGATACGCAGTATTTT. It yields the protein CASSGRTGDTQYF.

This clonotype was observed at least ten times. The genes are TRBV10-3 and TRBJ1-3, with D perhaps TRBD1 (6 bases). The CDR3 is 14 amino acids. Per germline, CDR1 ENHRY and CDR2 SYGVKD. V was trimmed by 3 bases and J by 2 bases, leaving 8 bases between them. CDR3 nucleotide sequence: TGTGCCATCAGTGAAGGGACAACTGGAAACACCATATATTTT. Translating it yields CAISEGTTGNTIYF.

The CDR3, as DNA: TGTGCCAGTAGTCTTAGGACAGGGAGCAATGGCTACACCTTC. Translation gives CASSLRTGSNGYTF. The chain recombines TRBV19 with TRBJ1-2; 8 bases align to TRBD1. The CDR3 totals 14 residues. J lost 6 bases, V lost 5 bases, and 8 bases had no gene match. Per the germline V gene, CDR1 is LNHDA and CDR2 is SQIVND (reference sequence).

This clonotype showed up just a few times. This chain connects TRBV4-2 to TRBJ1-4; D possibly corresponds to TRBD1 (6 bases). Germline V gene sequence: CDR1 LGHNA, CDR2 YNFKEQ. Trimming stripped 1 base from V and 6 bases from J, with 12 bases between. CDR3 length: 15 amino acids. The CDR3 DNA is TGTGCCAGCAGCCAAGGGGTTGGGGGGCATGAAAAACTGTTTTTT. Translation gives CASSQGVGGHEKLFF.

This clonotype was found a few times. The chain recombines TRBV18 with TRBJ2-5; 12 bases align to TRBD1. The CDR3 covers 15 residues. Germline values: CDR1 KGHSH, CDR2 LQKENI. The J segment lost 5 bases and the V segment lost 2 bases, leaving 3 bases of the junction unmatched. In DNA, the CDR3 is TGTGCCAGCTCACCAGGGACAGGGGGCAAGGAGACCCAGTACTTC. Translating gives CASSPGTGGKETQYF.